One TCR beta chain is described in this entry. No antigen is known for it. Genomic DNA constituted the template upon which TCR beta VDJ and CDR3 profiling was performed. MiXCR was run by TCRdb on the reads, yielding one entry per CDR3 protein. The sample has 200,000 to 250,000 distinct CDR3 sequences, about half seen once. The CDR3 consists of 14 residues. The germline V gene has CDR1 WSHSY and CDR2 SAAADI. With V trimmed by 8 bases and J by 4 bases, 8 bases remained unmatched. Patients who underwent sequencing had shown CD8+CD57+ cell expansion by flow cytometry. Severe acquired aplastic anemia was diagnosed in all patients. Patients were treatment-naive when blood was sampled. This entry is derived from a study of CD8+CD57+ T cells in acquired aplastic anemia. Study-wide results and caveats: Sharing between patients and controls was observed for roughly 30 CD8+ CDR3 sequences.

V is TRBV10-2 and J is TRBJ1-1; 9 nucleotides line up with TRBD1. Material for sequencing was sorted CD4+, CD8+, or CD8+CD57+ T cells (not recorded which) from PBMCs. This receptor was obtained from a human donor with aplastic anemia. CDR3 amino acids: CASSGTGISTEAFF. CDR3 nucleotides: TGCGCCAGCTCCGGGACAGGGATCTCCACTGAAGCTTTCTTT.